These 22 T cell receptor beta chains share one sample of origin, sequenced in a study of Graves' ophthalmopathy and Graves' hyperthyroidism. Scientists amplified the TCR beta CDR3 regions from RNA transcripts. RT-PCR with HTBI primers came first, then second-round multiplex PCR. In TCRdb, the multiplex PCR reads were re-called with MiXCR into one record per CDR3 protein. The table includes around 660,000 distinct CDR3 sequences, 35% to 50% detected once. Material for sequencing was peripheral blood. These receptors originate from an adult man with Graves' ophthalmopathy.

On this clonotype: A read error is likely, as this CDR3 ends without the conserved phenylalanine or tryptophan. The DNA is left out, because the CDR3 cannot be placed on it with certainty; the CDR3 is given as TCRdb lists it. The chain carries TRBV7-6 and TRBJ1-3; the table calls TRBD1, which could not be checked here. Per germline, CDR1 SGHVS and CDR2 FNYEAQ. The CDR3 extends over 10 residues, inclusive of both ends. The CDR3: CASSRTGGNT.

A few counts support this clonotype. A junction end diverges from the germline sequence, so it may reflect a read error. V is TRBV9 and J is TRBJ1-5; 9 positions agree with TRBD1. This CDR3 contains 18 residues. Germline-derived CDR1 and CDR2 are SGDLS and YYNGEE. Here the CDR3 DNA reads TGCGCCAGCAGCCAGTCTTCCCCCGGGACAGGGATGAATCAGCCCCAGCATTTT. As protein: CASSQSSPGTGMNQPQHF. The variable domain in full, completed from reference TRBV9 and TRBJ1-5, reads DSGVTQTPKHLITATGQRVTLRCSPRSGDLSVYWYQQSLDQGLQFLIQYYNGEERAKGNILERFSAQQFPDLHSELNLSSLELGDSALYFCASSQSSPGTGMNQPQHFGDGTRLSIL.

This chain connects TRBV5-8 to TRBJ1-6; perhaps TRBD1 as D (6 bases). The CDR3 extends over 13 amino acids. Germline-derived CDR1 and CDR2 are SGHTS and YDEGEE. Trimming removed 7 bases from V and 15 bases from J, with 20 bases in between. CDR3 sequence (DNA): TGTGCCAGCTATAGGGGGTCGGCGTCGCTCCTCCACTTT. Residues: CASYRGSASLLHF.

The table lists this clonotype with many counts. V is TRBV9 and J is TRBJ1-2; no firm D call. The length of the CDR3 is 15 residues. Germline CDR1 reads SGDLS; CDR2 reads YYNGEE. V was shortened by 0 bases and J by 0 bases, with 9 bases between the two germline ends. The CDR3 region is CASSVVPETNYGYTF. DNA of the CDR3: TGTGCCAGCAGCGTAGTTCCGGAAACTAACTATGGCTACACCTTC.

In DNA, the CDR3 is TGTGCCTGTACGTGGGACACCTCCTACGAGCAGTACTTC. It codes for CACTWDTSYEQYF. The chain employs TRBV30 and TRBJ2-7; D possibly corresponds to TRBD1 (6 bases). Trimming removed 6 bases from V and 0 bases from J, with 12 bases in between. CDR1 GTSNPN and CDR2 SVGIG come from the germline V gene (reference sequence). The CDR3 spans 13 residues.

Notes on this clonotype: A read error is possible here, since a much larger clone lies one base away. The chain combines TRBV20-1 with TRBJ1-5; D remains ambiguous. CDR1 is DFQATT, CDR2 SNEGSKA, per germline (reference sequence). This CDR3 contains 14 residues. V shed 6 bases and J shed 7 bases, with 19 bases lying between them. In DNA, the CDR3 is TGCAGTGCAACCCCCGGGGAGCCGGGGCAGCCCCAGCATTTT. Protein product: CSATPGEPGQPQHF.

This clonotype was counted ten times or more. The rearrangement joins TRBV7-2 to TRBJ1-5, with 7 bases matching TRBD1. The CDR3 loop spans 14 amino acids. Per germline, CDR1 SGHTA and CDR2 FQGNSA. The trim removed 3 bases at V and 7 bases at J, leaving 6 bases unmatched. The CDR3 DNA reads as TGTGCCAGCAGCTTGTCAGGGGGTGAACAGCCCCAGCATTTT. It is translated as CASSLSGGEQPQHF.

The chain uses TRBV7-9 and TRBJ2-7; 11 bases line up with TRBD1. CDR3 size: 15 residues. In germline, CDR1 is SEHNR, CDR2 FQNEAQ (reference sequence). The V gene end was trimmed by 7 bases and the J gene end by 5 bases; junction bases not matched to a gene: 10. CDR3 coding DNA: TGTGCCAGCACTGATCAGGACAGGGGGCCTAACGAGCAGTACTTC. Its translation is CASTDQDRGPNEQYF.

V and J are TRBV2 and TRBJ2-1, with 8 bases lining up with TRBD2. J was trimmed by 2 bases and V by 4 bases; bases with no gene match: 10. This CDR3 has 17 residues. The germline V gene encodes CDR1 SNHLY and CDR2 FYNNEI. CDR3 in DNA: TGTGCCAGCAGTGCCGGACTAGCAGGGAGTGCCTACAATGAGCAGTTCTTC. It is translated as CASSAGLAGSAYNEQFF.

This clonotype occurred many times. This chain connects TRBV10-3 to TRBJ1-6, with 7 bases lining up with TRBD1. Germline CDR1 and CDR2: ENHRY and SYGVKD. This CDR3 contains 12 residues. J gave up 16 bases and V 5 bases, and 8 bases lay outside the gene matches. The CDR3 is CAISPPQGELHF. The CDR3 nucleotides read TGTGCCATCAGTCCCCCCCAGGGGGAACTCCACTTT.

The gene calls are TRBV24-1 and TRBJ1-2, with D perhaps matching TRBD1 (6 bases). CDR1 and CDR2 (germline): KGHDR, SFDVKD. The CDR3 is 14 residues long. Trimming shortened V by 12 bases and J by 7 bases, and 23 bases separated the two germline ends. The CDR3 DNA reads as TGTGCCTGGAATGTACATCAGGGGCCGGGTGGCTACACCTTC. Amino acids: CAWNVHQGPGGYTF.

The chain is built from TRBV29-1 and TRBJ1-1, with 10 bases lining up with TRBD1. The trim removed 4 bases at V and 0 bases at J, leaving 8 bases unmatched. From germline, CDR1 is SQVTM and CDR2 ANQGSEA. The CDR3 contains 16 residues. As DNA, the CDR3 is TGCAGCGTTGGAGGGACAGGGGCCCAAATGAACACTGAAGCTTTCTTT. Its protein is CSVGGTGAQMNTEAFF.

This clonotype appeared many times. This chain links TRBV6-1 with TRBJ1-1, with D possibly being TRBD1 (5 bases). V gave up 2 bases and J gave up 3 bases, with 10 bases separating them. Germline CDR1 is MNHNS and CDR2 is SASEGT. There are 14 residues in the CDR3. The CDR3 DNA reads as TGTGCCAGCAGTGAATACATGGGGGACACTGAAGCTTTCTTT. It encodes CASSEYMGDTEAFF.

The chain employs TRBV25-1 and TRBJ2-1; 9 bases fit TRBD2. Per germline, CDR1 MGHDK and CDR2 SYGVNS. There are 16 residues in the CDR3. V shed 4 bases, J shed 6 bases, and the junction held 10 bases outside the gene matches. CDR3 loop: CASSGLQAGGLNEQFF. The CDR3 DNA is TGTGCCAGCAGTGGGCTTCAAGCGGGGGGACTCAATGAGCAGTTCTTC.

This chain joins TRBV7-9 and TRBJ1-3, with D unresolved. The length of the CDR3 is 13 residues. V was cut by 6 bases and J by 4 bases, with 10 bases left in between. CDR1 is SEHNR, CDR2 FQNEAQ, per germline (reference sequence). CDR3 sequence (DNA): TGTGCCAGCAGGGTAGATTCGGGAAACACCATATATTTT. Residues: CASRVDSGNTIYF.

The chain links TRBV29-1 to TRBJ1-3; D is ambiguous. The CDR3 covers 13 residues. V was clipped by 8 bases and J by 0 bases, with 11 bases between them. Germline assignment: CDR1 SQVTM and CDR2 ANQGSEA. For the CDR3, the DNA is TGCAGCTTGGTTGCGAGCTCTGGAAACACCATATATTTT. This sequence encodes CSLVASSGNTIYF.

This clonotype has a count of ten or more. The chain employs TRBV5-5 and TRBJ2-7; D is tentatively TRBD1 or TRBD2 (5 bases each). Germline CDR1 SGHKS, CDR2 YYEKEE (reference sequence). The V end was cut by 5 bases, the J end by 2 bases, with 20 bases between. The CDR3 has 16 amino acids. The CDR3 sequence: CASSKDPGTAAYEQYF. The CDR3 region has the DNA TGTGCCAGCAGTAAAGATCCCGGGACCGCAGCCTACGAGCAGTACTTC.

Remarks on this clonotype: A read error may produce the germline difference seen at one junction end. This sequence joins TRBV10-3 and TRBJ1-4, with D possibly being TRBD1 (6 bases). The CDR3 runs 11 residues. Germline V gives CDR1 ENHRY, CDR2 SYGVKD. CDR3 sequence: CAIGDREKLFF. As DNA, the CDR3 is TGTGCCATCGGTGACAGGGAAAAACTGTTTTTT.

At least ten counts were recorded for this clonotype. The V call is TRBV7-6, the J call TRBJ1-2, with TRBD1 as a possible D gene (6 bases). Germline V gene lookup returns CDR1 SGHVS and CDR2 FNYEAQ. This CDR3 comprises 17 residues. The ends were cut back, 5 bases at V and 5 bases at J, with 24 bases in the middle. Here the CDR3 DNA reads TGTGCCAGCAGCCCATACGGAGGACAGTCGGAGGGGTATGGCTACACCTTC. Translated: CASSPYGGQSEGYGYTF.

The genes are TRBV10-3 and TRBJ1-4, with D maybe TRBD1 (6 bases). Deletions cut 2 bases from V and 8 bases from J, with 12 bases between. Looked up from germline, CDR1 is ENHRY and CDR2 is SYGVKD. The CDR3 consists of 14 residues. Here the CDR3 DNA reads TGTGCCATCAGTGAGGGACCGGGACACGAAAAACTGTTTTTT. Translation: CAISEGPGHEKLFF.

The rearrangement uses TRBV7-2 and TRBJ1-4; 9 nucleotides match TRBD1. J lost 7 bases, V lost 2 bases, and 5 bases had no gene match. The length of the CDR3 is 15 residues. The germline V gene has CDR1 SGHTA and CDR2 FQGNSA. The CDR3 DNA follows: TGTGCCAGCAGCTTAACAGGGGGCGCATCTGAAAAACTGTTTTTT. It encodes CASSLTGGASEKLFF.

Many counts were recorded for this clonotype. V usage is TRBV10-3 and J usage is TRBJ1-2, with D possibly matching TRBD1 (6 bases). This CDR3 has 15 residues. CDR1 is ENHRY, CDR2 SYGVKD, per germline. Trimming pared 10 bases from V and 2 bases from J, leaving 20 bases between. The CDR3 DNA sequence: TGTGCCAGCGGAACAAAGGGGCAGGGGAACTATGGCTACACCTTC. It is translated as CASGTKGQGNYGYTF.